This T cell receptor (beta chain) is from a study of OX40 agonist ivuxolimab in advanced cancers. With respect to the entire study: Ivuxolimab was an agonistic, fully human IgG2 monoclonal antibody directed against OX40 (CD134), a costimulatory receptor. The monotherapy dose-escalation portion (N of about 49 patients) of the phase I ivuxolimab trial is reported in the paper. Of the 50 to 55 dose-escalation patients, hepatocellular carcinoma was present in around 19, melanoma in approximately 15, renal cell carcinoma in 9 and head and neck cancer in 9. The point of sequencing TCRbeta in the periphery was to test whether ivuxolimab changed TCR sequence diversity and drove clonal T-cell expansion. The dose-escalation cohort was around 84% male with a mean age of approximately 60 years, ranging from about 23 to 85. Partial responses were achieved by three dose-escalation patients, of whom one had hepatocellular carcinoma and two had cutaneous melanoma. Prior anti-PD-1, anti-PD-L1 or anti-CTLA-4 therapy was permitted, and checkpoint inhibitors had been received by under 50% of dose-escalation patients. Intravenous ivuxolimab was administered to patients every 2 weeks at six dose levels: 0.01, 0.1, 0.3, 1.5, 3 and 10 mg/kg.

V was cut back by 3 bases and J by 6 bases, leaving a gap of 20 bases between them. In the germline V gene, CDR1 corresponds to KGHSY and CDR2 to FQNENV. Taken from cysteine to phenylalanine, the CDR3 has 16 residues. Only the CDR3 part of the read is kept: 48 bases, read in frame from the first base. Genomic DNA was isolated from the sorted cells so that the TCRbeta CDR3 region could be sequenced. TCRbeta CDR3 regions were sequenced using the immunoSEQ Assay. TCRdb obtained this table from immuneACCESS and retained in-frame rearrangements with V and J assigned. These tables miss some clones; where compared with another copy, unresolved V genes account for less than half of the shortfall, and the remainder is unexplained. Present in this sample are approximately 76,000 clones, around nine tenths of which were seen just once. The ten most abundant clones make up 0.7% to 1% of the sample. A remark on this clone: The antigen it recognizes is unknown. Base-call qualities are not available, and no considerably larger clone is one nucleotide away.

The full study reports these points: After ivuxolimab, CD8+ T cells had more expanded clones than CD4+ T cells on average. In partial responders in the 0.1-3.0 mg/kg groups, normalized peripheral clonal expansion was found to be among the lowest, especially among CD8+ T cells. The antigen specificity of the clonally expanded peripheral T cells was not determined. Low levels of normalized T-cell clonal expansion were also seen in some patients who did not respond. Clonal expansion of both CD4+ and CD8+ blood T cells was observed from baseline to week 6 at doses 0.1 to 3.0 mg/kg.

The trial excluded patients who had a history of autoimmune disease or who were on systemic immunosuppression. In every dose cohort, peripheral blood was drawn for TCR sequencing at baseline, cycle 4 day 1, and cycle 7 day 1. Samples were obtained from an open-label, multicenter, first-in-human phase I dose-escalation trial of ivuxolimab. Adults with locally advanced or metastatic melanoma, renal cell carcinoma, hepatocellular carcinoma or head and neck squamous cell carcinoma were enrolled in the trial. Before TCR sequencing, CD4+ T cells and CD8+ T cells were sorted from peripheral blood as separate populations.

Rearrangement joined TRBV16 to TRBJ1-2; possibly the D gene is TRBD1, per 5 matching bases. This sequence was found in an adult with an advanced solid tumor such as melanoma, head and neck, liver or kidney cancer. The sample consisted of CD4+ or CD8+ T cells sorted from blood, taken in a trial of the OX40 agonist ivuxolimab. The nucleotides read TGTGCCAGCAGCCACCTCCGTGGGACGGACCTGGATGGCTACACCTTC. This encodes CASSHLRGTDLDGYTF.